This T cell receptor beta chain was captured in a study of blood T cell repertoires in COVID-19. Background on the study: COVID-19 samples collected from the United States, Italy and Spain covered acute and convalescent phases.

Followed longitudinally, the Seattle patients had been enrolled during active infection. As originally analysed: Reference gene primer amplification yielded estimated nucleated cell counts. Generated by immunoSEQ multiplex PCR, the TCRdb table keeps only in-frame clones and is missing some. The V and J calls and the clone size are those of that table, but D and trimming were determined from the DNA. The sample carries over 400,000 clones, roughly 91% recorded once. This sequence was found in a woman aged 45-60 years with COVID-19, enrolled during active disease. Sequencing was done on a sample of peripheral blood.

For the CDR3, the DNA is TGTGCCAGCAGCCTGACAGGGGGCGCCCCGGGGGGCTACACCTTC. Protein sequence: CASSLTGGAPGGYTF. This sequence joins TRBV11-2 and TRBJ1-2; 10 bases fit TRBD1. Unmatched junction bases numbered 11, after V lost 5 bases and J lost 8 bases. The CDR3 is 15 residues long. Germline V gene sequence: CDR1 SGHAT, CDR2 FQNNGV.